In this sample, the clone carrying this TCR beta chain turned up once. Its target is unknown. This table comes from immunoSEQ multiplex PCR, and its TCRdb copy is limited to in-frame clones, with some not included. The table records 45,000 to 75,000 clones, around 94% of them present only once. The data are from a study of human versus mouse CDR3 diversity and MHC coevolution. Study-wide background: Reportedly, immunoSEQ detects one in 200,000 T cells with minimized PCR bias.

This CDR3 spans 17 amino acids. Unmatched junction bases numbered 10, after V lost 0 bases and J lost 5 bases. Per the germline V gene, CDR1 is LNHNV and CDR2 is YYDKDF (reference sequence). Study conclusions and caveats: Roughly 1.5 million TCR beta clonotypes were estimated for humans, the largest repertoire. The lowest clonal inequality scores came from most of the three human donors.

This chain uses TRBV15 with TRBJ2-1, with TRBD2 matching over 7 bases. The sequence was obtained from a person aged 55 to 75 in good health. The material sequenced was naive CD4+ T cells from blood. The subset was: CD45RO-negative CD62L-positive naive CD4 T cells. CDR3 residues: CATSRDGWGLADNEQFF. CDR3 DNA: TGTGCCACCAGCAGAGATGGGTGGGGCCTAGCGGACAATGAGCAGTTCTTC.